The T cell receptor (beta chain) under discussion was sequenced for a study of blood T cell repertoires in COVID-19. Looking at the study overall: Italy, Spain and the United States were the sources of the convalescent and acute COVID-19 samples. T cells, B-cell-depleted T cells, or PBMCs provided the cDNA or gDNA that served as material.

Enrolled during active infection, Seattle patients were then followed longitudinally. Source study methods: Estimates of nucleated cell counts were drawn from the amplification of reference gene primers. The table came from immunoSEQ multiplex PCR; TCRdb's copy has only in-frame clones and leaves some out. That table furnishes V, J and clone size, whereas the DNA furnished D and trimming. The table lists about 200,000 clones, about 88% of them singletons. The CDR3 loop spans 13 amino acids. From germline, CDR1 is MNHEY and CDR2 SVGAGI. The ends lost 6 bases at V and 3 bases at J; junction bases unmatched: 4.

The rearrangement uses TRBV6-5 and TRBJ1-1, with TRBD1 matching 7 bases. The TCR originated in a woman in her forties or fifties with COVID-19, enrolled during active disease. The sample comprised peripheral blood. The CDR3, as DNA: TGTGCCAGCAGCCTGACAGGGTACACTGAAGCTTTCTTT. This gives the protein CASSLTGYTEAFF.